What follows describes a single T cell receptor (beta chain). The sample comes from a study of T cells in localized non-small cell lung cancer. Method: immunoSEQ multiplex PCR; TCRdb's copy keeps in-frame clones and lacks some. The table has roughly 3,600 clones, about half seen once. The CDR3 runs to 15 residues. Trimming took 4 bases from V and 6 from J; bases not matched to a gene: 11. Germline loops: CDR1 LNHDA, CDR2 SQIVND (reference sequence). Sequencing used lymph node tissue, obtained before any cancer treatment. This clonotype was obtained from a woman aged 18-50 years with stage I lung adenocarcinoma. The V call is TRBV19, the J call TRBJ1-1; 7 positions agree with TRBD1. The CDR3 reads CASSRSDRVGAEAFF. CDR3 sequence (DNA): TGTGCCAGTAGTAGGTCCGACAGGGTTGGCGCTGAAGCTTTCTTT.